These T cell receptor beta chains were read from a single sample in a study of T cell responses to AZD1222 COVID-19 vaccine. Method: immunoSEQ multiplex PCR; TCRdb's copy keeps in-frame clones and lacks some. The sample contains approximately 92,000 clones, nearly 90% of which appear only once. The specimen was peripheral blood, collected on day 0 of AZD1222 vaccination. The receptor source for this set is an adult in good health. The CDR3 runs from the conserved cysteine through the conserved F or W. A D gene is named only where the DNA matches it firmly. Rows give clone size only sometimes, using once, few, many, or a class for an expanded clone.

J	V	D	size	length	DNA	CDR3
TRBJ2-7	TRBV3-1/TRBV3-2	-	-	13	TGTGCCAGCAGCCAAGTCGGAGGGCGCGAGCAGTACTTC	CASSQVGGREQYF
TRBJ2-7	TRBV6-5	-	-	13	TGTGCCAGCAGTTACGCAGGGACTTACGAGCAGTACTTC	CASSYAGTYEQYF
TRBJ1-2	TRBV2	TRBD1	-	15	TGTGCCAGCAGTGATCCGGGACAGAGAAACTATGGCTACACCTTC	CASSDPGQRNYGYTF
TRBJ2-1	TRBV5-1	TRBD2	-	15	TGTGCCACCAGGCCCCTGGCGGGAGGAGGCGATGAGCAGTTCTTC	CATRPLAGGGDEQFF
TRBJ1-4	TRBV5-1	-	-	14	TGCGCCAGCAGCTTGGGACAGGCTAATGAAAAACTGTTTTTT	CASSLGQANEKLFF
TRBJ2-4	TRBV12-3/TRBV12-4	-	-	13	TGTGCCAGCAGTCCCTACCTCAAAAACATTCAGTACTTC	CASSPYLKNIQYF
TRBJ1-1	TRBV5-6	-	once	14	TGTGCCAGCAGGAAAAGCGGTGGGAACACTGAAGCTTTCTTT	CASRKSGGNTEAFF
TRBJ2-3	TRBV24-1	-	-	14	TGTGCCACCAGGGCCCCGGACCTTGGGCATACGCAGTATTTT	CATRAPDLGHTQYF
TRBJ2-7	TRBV27	-	-	13	TGTGCCAGCAGTTTGCGGGGCTCCTACGAGCAGTACTTC	CASSLRGSYEQYF
TRBJ1-1	TRBV19	-	-	14	TGTGCCAGTAGTATATCCAGGGCGAACACTGAAGCTTTCTTT	CASSISRANTEAFF
TRBJ2-3	TRBV11-1	-	-	15	TGTGCCAGCAGCTTAGGGTGGGAGCCCACAGATACGCAGTATTTT	CASSLGWEPTDTQYF
TRBJ2-1	TRBV7-9	TRBD1	-	14	TGTGCCAGCAGCTTATCGGGACAGTACAATGAGCAGTTCTTC	CASSLSGQYNEQFF
TRBJ2-7	TRBV7-2	TRBD1	-	15	TGTGCCAGCAGCAGACAGGGGGCCACTTCCTACGAGCAGTACTTC	CASSRQGATSYEQYF
TRBJ2-2	TRBV13	-	-	14	TGTGCCAGCAGCTTCAGGGGGGGAACCGGGGAGCTGTTTTTT	CASSFRGGTGELFF
TRBJ1-3	TRBV27	-	-	15	TGTGCCAGCAGTTTAAATTGGGGCTCTGGAAACACCATATATTTT	CASSLNWGSGNTIYF
TRBJ1-6	TRBV6-5	-	-	15	TGTGCCAGCAGTTACCGTGGCAGGGAGGTCTCACCCCTCCACTTT	CASSYRGREVSPLHF
TRBJ1-2	TRBV7-3	-	-	14	TGTGCCAGCAGCTTAAGCGGTGAGGGGGATGGCTACACCTTC	CASSLSGEGDGYTF
TRBJ1-2	TRBV6-5	TRBD1	once	14	TGTGCCAGCAGTTCCGACAGGGGGATAAATGGCTACACCTTC	CASSSDRGINGYTF
TRBJ1-1	TRBV3-1/TRBV3-2	TRBD1	-	13	TGTGCCAGCAGCCACGGGACAGGTATGGAAGCTTTCTTT	CASSHGTGMEAFF
TRBJ2-5	TRBV20-1	TRBD2	-	14	TGCAGTGCTAGTTTAGCGGGGGGAGGGGAGACCCAGTACTTC	CSASLAGGGETQYF
TRBJ2-3	TRBV9	TRBD1	-	14	TGTGCCAGCAGCCGGACAGGAAGCACAGATACGCAGTATTTT	CASSRTGSTDTQYF
TRBJ1-2	TRBV15	-	once	15	TGTGCCACCAGCCCTATTCCACTCACTAACTATGGCTACACCTTC	CATSPIPLTNYGYTF
TRBJ1-2	TRBV3-1/TRBV3-2	-	-	11	TGTGCCAGCAGCCAAGTAAACCGCTACACCTTC	CASSQVNRYTF
TRBJ1-6	TRBV6-5	-	-	16	TGTGCCAGCAGTTACAGAGCGTCACGACGGGATTCACCCCTCCACTTT	CASSYRASRRDSPLHF
TRBJ1-5	TRBV7-8	-	-	13	TGTGCCAGCAGCTTAGTTCCCCATCAGCCCCAGCATTTT	CASSLVPHQPQHF
TRBJ1-6	TRBV30	TRBD1	-	14	TGTGCCTGGAGTGTAGGACAGGGTGGTTCACCCCTCCACTTT	CAWSVGQGGSPLHF
TRBJ2-2	TRBV11-3	TRBD1	-	15	TGTGCCAGCAGCCACGGCACAGGGGGGACCGGGGAGCTGTTTTTT	CASSHGTGGTGELFF
TRBJ2-3	TRBV2	-	few	14	TGTGCCAGCACCCGAAGACAGACCACAGATACGCAGTATTTT	CASTRRQTTDTQYF
TRBJ2-7	TRBV5-4	-	-	14	TGTGCCAGCAGCTTGGAGGACACCACCTACGAGCAGTACTTC	CASSLEDTTYEQYF
TRBJ2-3	TRBV18	-	once	13	TGTGCCAGCTCACCACCGGGGCCAGATACGCAGTATTTT	CASSPPGPDTQYF
TRBJ1-2	TRBV27	TRBD1	-	12	TGTGCCAGCCTTGACAGGGGATATGGCTACACCTTC	CASLDRGYGYTF
TRBJ2-2	TRBV13	-	-	16	TGTGCCAGCAGCCACTCGGACACGGCGAACACCGGGGAGCTGTTTTTT	CASSHSDTANTGELFF
TRBJ1-3	TRBV12-5	-	-	17	TGTGCTAGTGGTCCGGGACCGCCCCATTACTCTGGAAACACCATATATTTT	CASGPGPPHYSGNTIYF
TRBJ2-7	TRBV6-1	TRBD1	-	16	TGTGCCAGCAGTGAAAACCCCGGGACAGGGGGCTACGAGCAGTACTTC	CASSENPGTGGYEQYF
TRBJ1-1	TRBV7-9	-	-	15	TGTGCCAGCAGCGCCGGAAGTTGGATGAACACTGAAGCTTTCTTT	CASSAGSWMNTEAFF
TRBJ1-2	TRBV24-1	-	-	18	TGTGCCACCAGTGTGGGGAACGGGATCCCAGAAAATTGCTATGGCTACACCTTC	CATSVGNGIPENCYGYTF
TRBJ2-2	TRBV7-2	-	once	16	TGTGCCGAATTAACAGACAGGGGAGGGAGCACCGGGGAGCTGTTTTTT	CAELTDRGGSTGELFF
TRBJ1-3	TRBV4-3	TRBD1	once	14	TGCGCCAGCAGCCCGGGACAGGGAGTCCCCCCCATATATTTT	CASSPGQGVPPIYF
TRBJ1-6	TRBV4-2	TRBD1	-	15	TGTGCCAGCAGCCAAGAGGGGACAGGGGAATCACCCCTCCACTTT	CASSQEGTGESPLHF
TRBJ1-3	TRBV19	-	-	14	TGTGCCAGTAGTTCCGACCCGGCTGGAAACACCATATATTTT	CASSSDPAGNTIYF
TRBJ2-1	TRBV7-2	-	-	14	TGTGCCAGCAGCCTCACCCCCCACGTGCATGAGCAGTTCTTC	CASSLTPHVHEQFF
TRBJ2-1	TRBV7-9	-	few	11	TGTGCCAGCAGCTTCGGGGATGAGCAGTTCTTC	CASSFGDEQFF
TRBJ1-1	TRBV12-3/TRBV12-4	-	-	13	TGTGCCAGCAGTTTAGCCGGTGGGGATGAAGCTTTCTTT	CASSLAGGDEAFF
TRBJ2-5	TRBV6-2/TRBV6-3	TRBD1	-	14	TGTGCCAGCAGTTCGACAGGGTCCCTAGAGACCCAGTACTTC	CASSSTGSLETQYF
TRBJ2-1	TRBV4-3	-	few	15	TGCGCCAGCAGCCAAGAAGGTAGGGCATGGCATGAGCAGTTCTTC	CASSQEGRAWHEQFF
TRBJ2-1	TRBV5-1	TRBD2	-	15	TGTGCCAGCAGCACCGGGACTAGCGACTACAATGAGCAGTTCTTC	CASSTGTSDYNEQFF
TRBJ2-7	TRBV19	-	once	14	TGTGCCAGTACGGACCGGGGGAAATCCTACGAGCAGTACTTC	CASTDRGKSYEQYF
TRBJ1-2	TRBV6-2/TRBV6-3	TRBD1	-	14	TGTGCCAGCAGCACAGGGGGCGGCAACTATGGCTACACCTTC	CASSTGGGNYGYTF
TRBJ2-1	TRBV7-3	TRBD2	-	14	TGTGCCAGCAGCTTAATGGGAGGGTTCGATGAGCAGTTCTTC	CASSLMGGFDEQFF
TRBJ1-4	TRBV9	-	-	15	TGTGCCAGCAGCGTAGCAGGGGCCGTTAATGAAAAACTGTTTTTT	CASSVAGAVNEKLFF
TRBJ2-2	TRBV6-5	-	-	15	TGTGCCAGCAGTTATGATCCGAGAAACACCGGGGAGCTGTTTTTT	CASSYDPRNTGELFF
TRBJ1-6	TRBV6-5	-	once	15	TGTGCCAGCAGTTCCGACAGCTCCTATAATTCACCCCTCCACTTT	CASSSDSSYNSPLHF
TRBJ2-5	TRBV30	-	once	16	TGTGCCTGTGGCACAGAGGGTATCTGGGACCAAGAGACCCAGTACTTC	CACGTEGIWDQETQYF
TRBJ1-1	TRBV6-5	-	-	13	TGTGCCAGCAGCTTTCCAGGGACGGGTGAAGCTTTCTTT	CASSFPGTGEAFF
TRBJ1-1	TRBV11-1	-	-	15	TGTGCCAGCAGCTTAGAAACAGGGATGAACACTGAAGCTTTCTTT	CASSLETGMNTEAFF